This TCR beta chain was recovered during a study of control samples from healthy donors and cancer patients. CDR1 is SNHLY, CDR2 FYNNEI, per germline. V was pared by 4 bases and J by 2 bases, with 4 bases of the junction left unmatched. The CDR3 sequence is 14 residues long. Profiled with immunoSEQ multiplex PCR; TCRdb holds only in-frame clones, not every one. The table has approximately 150,000 clones, more than 90% seen once. The source is a man aged 30 to 45 in good health. Sequencing was performed on blood. V and J are TRBV2 and TRBJ2-7; 8 nucleotides align to TRBD2. The CDR3 DNA sequence: TGTGCCAGCAGTGTTAGCGGGGTCGCCTACGAGCAGTACTTC. Its protein product is CASSVSGVAYEQYF.